This TCR beta chain appears in the sequencing data of a study of cytomegalovirus exposure and HLA in healthy donors. The overall study: A preliminary data release comprised 91 million or so unique TCRs obtained from HLA-typed donors.

The PCR made use of 60 Vbeta and 13 Jbeta primers. Profiled with immunoSEQ multiplex PCR; TCRdb holds only in-frame clones, not every one. The profile shows under 250,000 clones, 80% to 90% of them singletons. The trim removed 5 bases at V and 7 bases at J, leaving 11 bases unmatched. The CDR3 is made up of 16 amino acids. Germline-derived CDR1 and CDR2 are SEHNR and FQNEAQ (reference sequence). Sequencing input: PBMCs. The chain recombines TRBV7-9 with TRBJ1-4, with 9 bases fitting TRBD1. This TCR derives from a girl aged 2 to 9 in good health and CMV-seronegative. The CDR3 DNA sequence: TGTGCCAGCAGCCAAATTACAGGGGGCGGAGTTGAAAAACTGTTTTTT. Its protein is CASSQITGGGVEKLFF.